This T cell receptor beta chain was recovered during a study of blood T cell repertoires in COVID-19. As for the study in general: Acute-phase and convalescent COVID-19 samples originated in the United States, Italy and Spain. From T cells, B-cell-depleted T cells, or PBMCs came the material, which was cDNA or gDNA.

In the authors' methods: Using reference gene primer amplification, nucleated cell counts were estimated. Generated by immunoSEQ multiplex PCR, the TCRdb table keeps only in-frame clones and is missing some. That table is the source of V, J and clone size, and D and trimming were worked out from the DNA. In the table there are fewer than 70,000 clones, around 80% of which are singletons. The CDR3 loop spans 14 amino acids. The J segment lost 8 bases and the V segment lost 6 bases, leaving 8 bases of the junction unmatched. CDR1 and CDR2 (germline): MNHEY, SVGAGI. V usage is TRBV6-5 and J usage is TRBJ1-4; 8 bases line up with TRBD1. Sequenced: peripheral blood. The TCR was taken from a woman aged 55-69 years with acute or convalescent COVID-19. The CDR3: CASRPGQGSEKLFF. The DNA for the CDR3 is TGTGCCAGCAGACCTGGACAGGGTAGCGAAAAACTGTTTTTT.